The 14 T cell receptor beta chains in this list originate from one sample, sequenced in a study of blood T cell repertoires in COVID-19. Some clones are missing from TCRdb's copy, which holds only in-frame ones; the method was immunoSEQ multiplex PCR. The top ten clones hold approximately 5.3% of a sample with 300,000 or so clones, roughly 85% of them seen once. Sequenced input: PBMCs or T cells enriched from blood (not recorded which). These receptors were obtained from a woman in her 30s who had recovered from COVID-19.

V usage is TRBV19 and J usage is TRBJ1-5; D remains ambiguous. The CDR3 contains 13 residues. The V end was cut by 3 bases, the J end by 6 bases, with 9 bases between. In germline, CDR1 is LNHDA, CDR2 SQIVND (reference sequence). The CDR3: CASSIGVGQPQHF. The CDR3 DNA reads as TGTGCCAGTAGTATTGGAGTTGGTCAGCCCCAGCATTTT.

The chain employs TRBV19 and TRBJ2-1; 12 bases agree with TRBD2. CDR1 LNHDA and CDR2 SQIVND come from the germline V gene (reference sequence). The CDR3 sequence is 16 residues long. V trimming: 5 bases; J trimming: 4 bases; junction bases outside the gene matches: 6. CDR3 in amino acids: CASSSQLAGGYNEQFF. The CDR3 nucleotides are TGTGCCAGTAGTTCCCAACTAGCGGGGGGATACAATGAGCAGTTCTTC.

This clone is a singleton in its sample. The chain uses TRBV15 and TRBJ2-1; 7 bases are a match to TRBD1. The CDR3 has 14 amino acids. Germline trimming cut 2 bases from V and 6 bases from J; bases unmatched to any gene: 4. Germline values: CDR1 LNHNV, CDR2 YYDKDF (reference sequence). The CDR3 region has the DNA TGTGCCACCAGCAGACAGGGGGTCGGCAATGAGCAGTTCTTC. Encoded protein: CATSRQGVGNEQFF. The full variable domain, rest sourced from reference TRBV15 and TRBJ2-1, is DAMVIQNPRYQVTQFGKPVTLSCSQTLNHNVMYWYQQKSSQAPKLLFHYYDKDFNNEADTPDNFQSRRPNTSFCFLDIRSPGLGDTAMYLCATSRQGVGNEQFFGPGTRLTVL.

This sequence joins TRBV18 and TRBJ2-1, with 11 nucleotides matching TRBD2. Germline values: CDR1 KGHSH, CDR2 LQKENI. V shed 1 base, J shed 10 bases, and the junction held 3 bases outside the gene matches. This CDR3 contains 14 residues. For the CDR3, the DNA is TGTGCCAGCTCACCACTTCTAGCGGGGGGCGAGCAGTTCTTC. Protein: CASSPLLAGGEQFF.

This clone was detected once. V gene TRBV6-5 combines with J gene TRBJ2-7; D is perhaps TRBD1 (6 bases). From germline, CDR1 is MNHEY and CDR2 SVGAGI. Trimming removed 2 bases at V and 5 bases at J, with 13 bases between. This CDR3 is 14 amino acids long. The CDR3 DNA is TGTGCCAGCAGTTACGGGAAATCAGGGGACGAGCAGTACTTC. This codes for CASSYGKSGDEQYF.

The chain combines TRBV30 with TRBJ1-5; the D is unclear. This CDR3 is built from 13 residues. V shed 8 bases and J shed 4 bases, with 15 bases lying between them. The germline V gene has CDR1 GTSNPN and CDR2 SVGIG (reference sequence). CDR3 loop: CARGLKLNQPQHF. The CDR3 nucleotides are TGTGCCCGGGGATTGAAGCTAAATCAGCCCCAGCATTTT.

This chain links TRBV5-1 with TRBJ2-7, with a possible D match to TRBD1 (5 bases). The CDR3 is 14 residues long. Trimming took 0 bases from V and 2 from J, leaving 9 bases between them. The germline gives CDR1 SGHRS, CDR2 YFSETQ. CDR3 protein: CASSLVTDTYEQYF. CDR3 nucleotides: TGCGCCAGCAGCTTGGTGACGGACACCTACGAGCAGTACTTC.

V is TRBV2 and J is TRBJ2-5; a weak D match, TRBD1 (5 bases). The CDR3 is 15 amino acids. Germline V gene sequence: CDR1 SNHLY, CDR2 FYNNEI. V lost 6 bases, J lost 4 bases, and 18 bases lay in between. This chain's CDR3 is CASRDIWLSGETQYF. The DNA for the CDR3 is TGTGCCAGCAGGGACATCTGGCTATCGGGAGAGACCCAGTACTTC. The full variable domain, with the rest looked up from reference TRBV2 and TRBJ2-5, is EPEVTQTPSHQVTQMGQEVILRCVPISNHLYFYWYRQILGQKVEFLVSFYNNEISEKSEIFDDQFSVERPDGSNFTLKIRSTKLEDSAMYFCASRDIWLSGETQYFGPGTRLLVL.

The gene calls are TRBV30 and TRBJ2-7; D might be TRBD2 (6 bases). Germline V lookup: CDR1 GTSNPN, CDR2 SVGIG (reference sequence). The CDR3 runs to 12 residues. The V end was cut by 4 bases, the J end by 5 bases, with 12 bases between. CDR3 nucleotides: TGTGCCTGGACCCCGGGAGTCAACGAGCAGTACTTC. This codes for CAWTPGVNEQYF. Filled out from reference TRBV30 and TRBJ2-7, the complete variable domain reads SQTIHQWPATLVQPVGSPLSLECTVEGTSNPNLYWYRQAAGRGLQLLFYSVGIGQISSEVPQNLSASRPQDRQFILSSKKLLLSDSGFYLCAWTPGVNEQYFGPGTRLTVT.

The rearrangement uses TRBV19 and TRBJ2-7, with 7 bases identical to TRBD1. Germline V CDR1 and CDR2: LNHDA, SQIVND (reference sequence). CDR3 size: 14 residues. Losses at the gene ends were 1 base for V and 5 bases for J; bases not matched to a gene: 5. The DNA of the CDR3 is TGTGCCAGTAGTATAGTGGGACAGTGGAACGAGCAGTACTTC. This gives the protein CASSIVGQWNEQYF.

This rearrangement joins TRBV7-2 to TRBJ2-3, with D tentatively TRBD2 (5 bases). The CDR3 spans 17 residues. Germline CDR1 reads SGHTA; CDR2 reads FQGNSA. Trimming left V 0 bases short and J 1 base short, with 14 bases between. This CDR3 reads CASSLARLAGGTDTQYF. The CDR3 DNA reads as TGTGCCAGCAGCTTAGCCCGCCTCGCGGGCGGCACAGATACGCAGTATTTT.

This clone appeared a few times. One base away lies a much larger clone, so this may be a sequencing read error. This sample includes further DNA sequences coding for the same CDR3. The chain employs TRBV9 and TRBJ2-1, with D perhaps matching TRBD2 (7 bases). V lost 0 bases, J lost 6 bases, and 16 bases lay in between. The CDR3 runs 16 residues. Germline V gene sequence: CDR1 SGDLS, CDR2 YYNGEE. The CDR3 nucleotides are TGTGCCAGCAGCGTAGGGGGGCGCGGGGGAGGCAATGAGCAGTTCTTC. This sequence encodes CASSVGGRGGGNEQFF.

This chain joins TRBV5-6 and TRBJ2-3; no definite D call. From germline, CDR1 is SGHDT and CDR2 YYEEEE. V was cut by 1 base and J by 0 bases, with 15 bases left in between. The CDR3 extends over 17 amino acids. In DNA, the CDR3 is TGTGCCAGCAGCTTGAACACCAGGCACCTCAGCACAGATACGCAGTATTTT. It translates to CASSLNTRHLSTDTQYF.

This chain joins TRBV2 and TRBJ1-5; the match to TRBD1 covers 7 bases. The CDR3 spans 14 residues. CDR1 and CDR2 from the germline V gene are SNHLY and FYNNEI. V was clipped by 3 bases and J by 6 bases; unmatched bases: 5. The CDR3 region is CASSETGISQPQHF. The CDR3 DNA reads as TGTGCCAGCAGTGAGACAGGGATCTCTCAGCCCCAGCATTTT. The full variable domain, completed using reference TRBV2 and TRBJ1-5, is EPEVTQTPSHQVTQMGQEVILRCVPISNHLYFYWYRQILGQKVEFLVSFYNNEISEKSEIFDDQFSVERPDGSNFTLKIRSTKLEDSAMYFCASSETGISQPQHFGDGTRLSIL.